One and the same sample provided the 32 T cell receptor beta chains below, sequenced in a study of a mutant IDH1 vaccine in newly diagnosed glioma. These receptors' antigens are unknown. The assay was immunoSEQ multiplex PCR, and TCRdb's table has in-frame clones only and misses some. The sample includes tens of thousands of clones, 91% of them seen just once. Time point of the sample: week 5, during vaccination. Topical imiquimod was applied with each vaccine dose, which held 300 ug of mutant IDH1 20-mer peptide. This sample comprised PBMCs, obtained from a glioma patient whose treatment included an IDH1 peptide vaccine. The receptors here all came from a woman aged 45-60 years with glioma.

The V gene is TRBV6-5, the J gene TRBJ2-7; TRBD2 aligns across 13 bases. Losses at the gene ends were 2 bases for V and 6 bases for J; bases not matched to a gene: 7. Germline CDR1 is MNHEY and CDR2 is SVGAGI. The CDR3 runs 16 residues. The CDR3 DNA reads TGTGCCAGCAGTTACACCTGGACTAGCGGGAGTGGCGAGCAGTACTTC. Translation: CASSYTWTSGSGEQYF.

V gene TRBV5-1 combines with J gene TRBJ2-5, with a possible D match to TRBD2 (6 bases). V lost 1 base, J lost 1 base, and 14 bases lay in between. The CDR3 consists of 16 residues. The V gene's germline CDR1 is SGHRS and CDR2 YFSETQ. The CDR3 sequence is CASSLRGSGLQETQYF. In nucleotides, the CDR3 is TGCGCCAGCAGCTTGCGGGGGAGCGGTCTCCAAGAGACCCAGTACTTC.

Here the CDR3 DNA reads TGCGCCAGCAGCCTGGGACTAGCGGGAGGTGGGGAGACCCAGTACTTC. Residues: CASSLGLAGGGETQYF. The gene calls are TRBV4-1 and TRBJ2-5; the match to TRBD2 covers 15 bases. With 4 bases clipped from V and 5 bases from J, the junction kept 5 bases outside the gene matches. The germline V gene has CDR1 MGHRA and CDR2 YSYEKL. The CDR3 covers 16 residues.

The chain uses TRBV4-2 and TRBJ2-7, with 13 bases that match TRBD2. Germline V lookup: CDR1 LGHNA, CDR2 YNFKEQ. The CDR3 consists of 16 residues. Unmatched junction bases numbered 5, after V lost 1 base and J lost 5 bases. CDR3 sequence (DNA): TGTGCCAGCAGCCAAGGCCCGGGACTAGCGGGAAACGAGCAGTACTTC. It codes for CASSQGPGLAGNEQYF.

This sequence joins TRBV11-2 and TRBJ1-5, with D perhaps matching TRBD1 (6 bases). Trimming pared 1 base from V and 2 bases from J, leaving 12 bases between. The CDR3 is 16 amino acids. The V gene's germline CDR1 is SGHAT and CDR2 FQNNGV. The CDR3 DNA is TGTGCCAGCAGCTTAGTGAGGGGGTTCGGCAATCAGCCCCAGCATTTT. This translates into CASSLVRGFGNQPQHF.

This chain joins TRBV11-2 and TRBJ1-1, with unresolved D. From germline, CDR1 is SGHAT and CDR2 FQNNGV. The CDR3 length is 13 residues. V shed 2 bases and J shed 5 bases, with 9 bases lying between them. This CDR3 is CASSLILGTEAFF. As DNA, the CDR3 is TGTGCCAGCAGCTTAATTCTGGGTACTGAAGCTTTCTTT.

The rearrangement links TRBV25-1 to TRBJ2-1; 7 positions agree with TRBD2. Germline assignment: CDR1 MGHDK and CDR2 SYGVNS. The CDR3 covers 15 residues. V lost 1 base and J lost 2; bases outside the gene matches: 2. CDR3 loop: CASSESGTTYNEQFF. CDR3 DNA: TGTGCCAGCAGTGAATCCGGGACTACCTACAATGAGCAGTTCTTC.

The V call is TRBV5-1, the J call TRBJ1-2; D gene unclear. V lost 0 bases and J 2 bases, leaving 8 bases between the germline ends. The germline gives CDR1 SGHRS, CDR2 YFSETQ. The CDR3 loop spans 14 amino acids. The CDR3 DNA follows: TGCGCCAGCAGCTTGGTGACCGCGAACTATGGCTACACCTTC. Amino acids: CASSLVTANYGYTF.

The chain couples TRBV18 to TRBJ1-1; 8 nucleotides agree with TRBD1. Germline assignment: CDR1 KGHSH and CDR2 LQKENI. The CDR3 contains 14 residues. With V trimmed by 3 bases and J by 4 bases, 4 bases remained unmatched. For the CDR3, the DNA is TGTGCCAGCTCACCTAACAGGGGGGGCACTGAAGCTTTCTTT. Residues: CASSPNRGGTEAFF.

The rearrangement uses TRBV27 and TRBJ2-5, with 7 nucleotides matching TRBD2. The J call could be wrong; TRBJ2-7 is a better fit for the DNA end. Germline V gives CDR1 MNHEY, CDR2 SMNVEV (reference sequence). This CDR3 is 12 amino acids long. The CDR3 protein is CASGDYSYEQYF. CDR3 DNA sequence: TGTGCCAGCGGGGACTACTCCTACGAGCAGTACTTC.

The rearrangement joins TRBV5-6 to TRBJ2-7; D tentatively reads TRBD1 or TRBD2 (5 bases each). CDR3 size: 12 residues. V dropped 4 bases and J dropped 6 bases, with 11 bases sitting between them. CDR1 is SGHDT, CDR2 YYEEEE, per germline. The CDR3 bases are TGTGCCAGCAGCCAGGGACCGCTCGAGCAGTACTTC. Translated: CASSQGPLEQYF.

A remark on this clone: Other DNA sequences in the sample encode the same CDR3. J is TRBJ2-1 and V is TRBV27, with TRBD2 as a possible D gene (6 bases). This CDR3 spans 12 amino acids. Between the trimmed V and J ends, which lost 2 bases and 7 bases, there was a span of 6 bases. In germline, CDR1 is MNHEY, CDR2 SMNVEV (reference sequence). CDR3 protein: CASSLSGNEQFF. The CDR3 DNA reads TGTGCCAGCAGTTTAAGCGGGAATGAGCAGTTCTTC.

The rearrangement joins TRBV28 to TRBJ2-3, with D perhaps matching TRBD1 (6 bases). Germline V gene data show CDR1 as MDHEN and CDR2 as SYDVKM. The CDR3 has 15 residues. Deletions cut 11 bases from V and 4 bases from J, with 22 bases between. DNA of the CDR3: TGTGCCGCTCTCGGGGCTTCTGGGGGCGCAGATACGCAGTATTTT. Translating it yields CAALGASGGADTQYF.

This clone showed up just once. V is TRBV11-2 and J is TRBJ2-3, with 14 bases matching TRBD2. The CDR3 sequence is 17 residues long. V lost 3 bases and J lost 5; bases outside the gene matches: 7. Germline loops: CDR1 SGHAT, CDR2 FQNNGV. This CDR3 is CASSFGTSGSLGDTQYF. In DNA, the CDR3 is TGTGCCAGCAGCTTCGGGACTAGCGGGAGTCTTGGAGATACGCAGTATTTT. Using reference TRBV11-2 and TRBJ2-3 for the parts outside the CDR3, the full variable domain is EAGVAQSPRYKIIEKRQSVAFWCNPISGHATLYWYQQILGQGPKLLIQFQNNGVVDDSQLPKDRFSAERLKGVDSTLKIQPAKLEDSAVYLCASSFGTSGSLGDTQYFGPGTRLTVL.

The CDR3, as DNA: TGTGCCAGCCAACTAACGGGCGGCAGGGGGAACACTGAAGCTTTCTTT. Protein: CASQLTGGRGNTEAFF. The chain uses TRBV6-6 and TRBJ1-1; D is perhaps TRBD1 (6 bases). Looked up from germline, CDR1 is MNHNY and CDR2 is SVGAGI (reference sequence). This CDR3 is 16 amino acids long. Trimming removed 8 bases at V and 1 base at J, with 20 bases between.

Here the CDR3 DNA reads TGTGCCAGCAGTTTATCGGATAGGACAGATACGCAGTATTTT. This sequence encodes CASSLSDRTDTQYF. The chain recombines TRBV27 with TRBJ2-3; D is uncertain. V was clipped by 0 bases and J by 3 bases, with 7 bases between them. The V gene's germline CDR1 is MNHEY and CDR2 SMNVEV (reference sequence). CDR3 size: 14 residues.

About this clone itself: One end of the junction is discordant with germline, which a read error may explain. The rearrangement links TRBV4-1 to TRBJ1-2; D is perhaps TRBD1 (6 bases). Germline assignment: CDR1 MGHRA and CDR2 YSYEKL. The CDR3 is made up of 15 amino acids. The CDR3 region is CASTQYMTGDYGYTF. The CDR3 coding sequence is TGCGCCAGCACCCAATATATGACAGGTGACTATGGCTACACCTTC.

Turning to this clone: One end of the junction does not line up with germline, which may come from a read error. Other nucleotide sequences from this sample produce the same CDR3. The chain couples TRBV7-7 to TRBJ1-1; 7 bases match TRBD1. Looked up from germline, CDR1 is SSHAT and CDR2 is FNYEAQ (reference sequence). The CDR3 is 14 amino acids. The CDR3 DNA sequence: TGTGCTAGCAGTGTAAACAGGGGAAACACTGAAGCTTTCTTT. Its translation: CASSVNRGNTEAFF.

The V and J genes are TRBV29-1 and TRBJ1-2; TRBD1 agrees at 8 bases. The junction had 9 bases not matched to a gene; V was cut back by 7 bases and J by 5 bases. There are 13 residues in the CDR3. CDR1 and CDR2 (germline): SQVTM, ANQGSEA. DNA of the CDR3: TGCAGCGCCAAGGCAGGGGGCGCATATGGCTACACCTTC. Its protein product is CSAKAGGAYGYTF.

V gene TRBV28 combines with J gene TRBJ2-7; possible D gene TRBD1, 6 bases. V lost 4 bases to trimming and J lost 1 base, with 8 bases between them. Germline values: CDR1 MDHEN, CDR2 SYDVKM. This CDR3 region has 13 residues. CDR3 DNA: TGTGCCAGCAGTTCGGGACAATCCTACGAGCAGTACTTC. Protein: CASSSGQSYEQYF.

The chain joins TRBV6-6 to TRBJ2-1; D is perhaps TRBD1 (6 bases). V shed 6 bases and J shed 0 bases, with 12 bases lying between them. Germline V lookup: CDR1 MNHNY, CDR2 SVGAGI (reference sequence). The CDR3 runs to 15 residues. CDR3 region: CASRKTGSSYNEQFF. The DNA of the CDR3 is TGTGCCAGCAGAAAAACAGGGAGCTCCTACAATGAGCAGTTCTTC.

V usage is TRBV6-1 and J usage is TRBJ1-1; possibly TRBD1 for D (5 bases). Germline assignment: CDR1 MNHNS and CDR2 SASEGT. CDR3 length: 17 residues. The V end was cut by 0 bases, the J end by 4 bases, with 18 bases between. This chain's CDR3 is CASSEAGFGGYGTEAFF. The CDR3 DNA reads TGTGCCAGCAGTGAAGCCGGGTTTGGGGGTTATGGCACTGAAGCTTTCTTT.

The chain employs TRBV7-2 and TRBJ2-1; D is possibly TRBD2 (6 bases). CDR3 length equals 15 residues. CDR1 and CDR2 from the germline V gene are SGHTA and FQGNSA. Deletions cut 4 bases from V and 4 bases from J, with 14 bases between. CDR3 in amino acids: CASSSRDSGYNEQFF. In DNA form, the CDR3 reads TGTGCCAGCAGCTCCCGGGACTCCGGGTACAATGAGCAGTTCTTC. The full variable domain, its missing parts supplied by reference TRBV7-2 and TRBJ2-1, is GAGVSQSPSNKVTEKGKDVELRCDPISGHTALYWYRQSLGQGLEFLIYFQGNSAPDKSGLPSDRFSAERTGGSVSTLTIQRTQQEDSAVYLCASSSRDSGYNEQFFGPGTRLTVL.

The J gene is TRBJ2-1, the V gene TRBV27, with D uncertain. The CDR3 has 15 amino acids. The V end was cut by 6 bases, the J end by 3 bases, with 15 bases between. CDR1 is MNHEY, CDR2 SMNVEV, per germline (reference sequence). The CDR3 loop reads CASSLAPLYYNEQFF. CDR3 nucleotides: TGTGCCAGCAGCCTCGCGCCCCTATACTACAATGAGCAGTTCTTC.

The chain links TRBV9 to TRBJ2-7; the D is unclear. Trimming removed 3 bases from V and 6 bases from J, with 13 bases in between. CDR3 size: 13 residues. Germline CDR1 is SGDLS and CDR2 is YYNGEE. CDR3 region: CASSAGPVGEQYF. CDR3 coding DNA: TGTGCCAGCAGCGCAGGCCCTGTCGGCGAGCAGTACTTC.

The chain employs TRBV7-3 and TRBJ2-7; D might be TRBD1 (6 bases). Trimming shortened V by 2 bases and J by 0 bases, and 11 bases separated the two germline ends. This CDR3 is built from 15 residues. Germline CDR1 reads SGHTA; CDR2 reads FQGTGA. The CDR3 loop is CASSLGGGSSYEQYF. As DNA, the CDR3 is TGTGCCAGCAGCTTAGGGGGCGGAAGCTCCTACGAGCAGTACTTC.

This rearrangement joins TRBV7-9 to TRBJ1-5; D gene unclear. This CDR3 is built from 12 residues. The V end was cut by 7 bases, the J end by 5 bases, with 9 bases between. Germline values: CDR1 SEHNR, CDR2 FQNEAQ (reference sequence). The CDR3 reads CASTIGDQPQHF. DNA for the CDR3: TGTGCCAGCACCATCGGGGATCAGCCCCAGCATTTT.

This chain joins TRBV7-7 and TRBJ2-2, with D unresolved. CDR1 is SSHAT and CDR2 is FNYEAQ in the germline V gene (reference sequence). This CDR3 region has 18 residues. CDR3 residues: CATYNPPDPGVPAGELFF. The CDR3 region has the DNA TGTGCTACCTACAATCCCCCAGACCCAGGCGTCCCAGCCGGGGAGCTGTTTTTT.

The chain is built from TRBV11-3 and TRBJ2-7; 8 bases map to TRBD1. This CDR3 is 13 amino acids long. Unmatched junction bases numbered 3, after V lost 5 bases and J lost 3 bases. CDR1 SGHNT and CDR2 YENEEA come from the germline V gene. Here the CDR3 DNA reads TGTGCCAGCAGCGCCGGACAGGGCTACGAGCAGTACTTC. It encodes CASSAGQGYEQYF.

This clone was detected once. The rearrangement joins TRBV16 to TRBJ2-3; D uncertain. Germline V gives CDR1 KGHSY, CDR2 FQNENV. V lost 7 bases, J lost 2 bases, and 16 bases lay in between. The CDR3 runs to 15 residues. CDR3 coding DNA: TGTGCCAGCACCCCCGCCGGCAGCCTCACAGATACGCAGTATTTT. The encoded protein is CASTPAGSLTDTQYF. Variable domain in full (rest from reference TRBV16 and TRBJ2-3): GEEVAQTPKHLVRGEGQKAKLYCAPIKGHSYVFWYQQVLKNEFKFLISFQNENVFDETGMPKERFSAKCLPNSPCSLEIQATKLEDSAVYFCASTPAGSLTDTQYFGPGTRLTVL.

This clone came up a few times. The V and J genes are TRBV6-5 and TRBJ1-2; D uncertain. The germline V and J ends were trimmed by 7 bases and 2 bases, with 8 bases remaining between them. The CDR3 runs to 12 residues. Germline V gives CDR1 MNHEY, CDR2 SVGAGI. Here the CDR3 reads CASKERNYGYTF. CDR3 coding DNA: TGTGCCAGCAAGGAGAGGAACTATGGCTACACCTTC.

This chain connects TRBV7-3 to TRBJ2-1, with 8 bases matching TRBD2. Germline lookup yields CDR1 SGHTA and CDR2 FQGTGA. CDR3 length: 19 amino acids. V shed 4 bases, J shed 5 bases, and the junction held 19 bases outside the gene matches. Written as DNA, the CDR3 is TGTGCCAGCAGCTCAACGCTGACCCTGACGGGAGGGGTCCACAATGAGCAGTTCTTC. Protein sequence: CASSSTLTLTGGVHNEQFF.